One sample yielded the 10 T cell receptor beta chains listed below, sequenced in a study of shared clonotypes between healthy human individuals. Naive CD8 cells comprised CD45RO-negative, CCR7-positively selected cells, excluding terminally differentiated effector memory CD45RA+ cells. Clones were sequenced by immunoSEQ multiplex PCR, and TCRdb holds only the in-frame ones, with some missing. The table includes millions of clones, about 94% detected once. The sample was naive CD8+ T cells sorted from blood. These receptors came from a man aged 18 to 35 in good health.

This clone occurred once. The gene calls are TRBV4-1 and TRBJ2-1, with TRBD1 matching 11 bases. Trimming took 3 bases from V and 8 from J; bases not matched to a gene: 6. The germline gives CDR1 MGHRA, CDR2 YSYEKL. The CDR3 loop spans 15 amino acids. The CDR3 DNA sequence: TGCGCCAGCAGCCACGGGACAGGGGGGATCGATGAGCAGTTCTTC. Translated: CASSHGTGGIDEQFF.

The chain joins TRBV27 to TRBJ2-3; 11 bases agree with TRBD2. J gave up 2 bases and V 6 bases, and 13 bases lay outside the gene matches. This CDR3 is 18 amino acids long. Germline V CDR1 and CDR2: MNHEY, SMNVEV (reference sequence). The CDR3 sequence is CASSPLGSSGGPTDTQYF. In DNA form, the CDR3 reads TGTGCCAGCAGCCCTCTGGGGTCTAGCGGGGGGCCCACAGATACGCAGTATTTT.

J is TRBJ2-1 and V is TRBV18, with 8 bases identical to TRBD1. With V trimmed by 1 base and J by 5 bases, 7 bases remained unmatched. The CDR3 length is 16 residues. CDR1 and CDR2 from the germline V gene are KGHSH and LQKENI. CDR3 sequence reads: CASSPLPGQENNEQFF. The CDR3 DNA reads as TGTGCCAGCTCACCACTCCCGGGACAGGAAAACAATGAGCAGTTCTTC.

The chain links TRBV7-2 to TRBJ2-1; 7 bases fit TRBD2. V was clipped by 1 base and J by 0 bases; unmatched bases: 12. Germline CDR1 reads SGHTA; CDR2 reads FQGNSA. CDR3 length: 19 amino acids. DNA of the CDR3: TGTGCCAGCAGCTTAGTCGCGGGAGCTCTATTTGGCTCCTACAATGAGCAGTTCTTC. It yields the protein CASSLVAGALFGSYNEQFF. Variable domain in full (rest from reference TRBV7-2 and TRBJ2-1): GAGVSQSPSNKVTEKGKDVELRCDPISGHTALYWYRQSLGQGLEFLIYFQGNSAPDKSGLPSDRFSAERTGGSVSTLTIQRTQQEDSAVYLCASSLVAGALFGSYNEQFFGPGTRLTVL.

The J gene is TRBJ2-3, the V gene TRBV6-5; D gene unclear. The germline gives CDR1 MNHEY, CDR2 SVGAGI. The CDR3 extends over 12 amino acids. The V end was cut by 6 bases, the J end by 5 bases, with 9 bases between. This chain's CDR3 is CASRAVGDTQYF. CDR3 nucleotides: TGTGCCAGCAGGGCTGTTGGAGATACGCAGTATTTT.

The V gene is TRBV19, the J gene TRBJ2-7; tentatively, D is TRBD2 (6 bases). Germline V gene lookup returns CDR1 LNHDA and CDR2 SQIVND (reference sequence). Trimming took off 5 bases at V and 6 bases at J, with 14 bases between the two ends. CDR3 length: 13 residues. CDR3 loop: CASSPRDSPEQYF. CDR3 nucleotide sequence: TGTGCCAGTAGTCCCCGGGACTCGCCCGAGCAGTACTTC.

The V gene is TRBV6-1, the J gene TRBJ2-1, with 8 bases identical to TRBD1. Germline loops: CDR1 MNHNS, CDR2 SASEGT. The junction had 7 bases not matched to a gene; V was cut back by 3 bases and J by 6 bases. The CDR3 is 15 residues long. CDR3 sequence (DNA): TGTGCCAGCAGTGAGCTGACAGGGGCAGGCAATGAGCAGTTCTTC. This sequence encodes CASSELTGAGNEQFF.

This clone showed up just once. This chain connects TRBV11-2 to TRBJ1-6, with D uncertain. V lost 3 bases and J 6 bases, leaving 18 bases between the germline ends. CDR3 length equals 17 residues. Germline-derived CDR1 and CDR2 are SGHAT and FQNNGV. CDR3 amino acids: CASSLSRNLERNSPLHF. CDR3 DNA: TGTGCCAGCAGCTTGAGTCGGAACTTGGAACGTAATTCACCCCTCCACTTT.

V gene TRBV10-2 combines with J gene TRBJ1-6, with TRBD1 identical over 7 bases. The CDR3 contains 14 residues. The germline gives CDR1 WSHSY, CDR2 SAAADI. Trimming cost V 7 bases and J 7 bases; bases outside gene matches: 7. The CDR3 here is CASTPGQSNSPLHF. Written as DNA, the CDR3 is TGCGCCAGCACACCGGGACAGTCGAATTCACCCCTCCACTTT.

The chain couples TRBV5-4 to TRBJ1-6; no reliable D call. CDR3 length equals 13 residues. Looked up from germline, CDR1 is SGHNT and CDR2 is YYREEE (reference sequence). The germline V and J ends were trimmed by 1 base and 12 bases, with 11 bases remaining between them. CDR3 region: CASSLWAGVPLHF. For the CDR3, the DNA is TGTGCCAGCAGCTTGTGGGCAGGCGTACCCCTCCACTTT.